These 12 T cell receptor beta chains were all obtained from the same sample, sequenced in a study of memory CD4+ T cells and cytomegalovirus serostatus (dated by TCRdb to about 2019). Library method: the immunoSEQ multiplex PCR assay. TCRdb stores this immuneACCESS table with in-frame sequences only. Part of the clones is absent; in the studies checked, under half of the shortfall reflects unresolved V genes, and no reason is known for the rest. Across this sample there are about 41,000 clones, with 70% to 80% seen only once. Approximately 0.73% of the sample belongs to the ten largest clones. Single viable CD3+CD4+CD8-CD45RO+ cells were sorted as memory CD4+ T cells on a FACSAria II. The sequenced sample was memory CD4+ T cells from blood. These receptors all come from an adult in good health and CMV-seronegative.

This clone was seen more than once but under ten times. The chain employs TRBV7-2 and TRBJ1-2; D gene uncertain. The CDR3 runs 17 residues. CDR1 SGHTA and CDR2 FQGNSA come from the germline V gene. The germline V and J ends were trimmed by 2 bases and 0 bases, with 16 bases remaining between them. CDR3 sequence: CASSLRPDPSTNYGYTF. The CDR3, as DNA: TGTGCCAGCAGCTTACGGCCAGATCCTTCTACTAACTATGGCTACACCTTC. Supplemented by reference TRBV7-2 and TRBJ1-2, the full variable domain reads GAGVSQSPSNKVTEKGKDVELRCDPISGHTALYWYRQSLGQGLEFLIYFQGNSAPDKSGLPSDRFSAERTGGSVSTLTIQRTQQEDSAVYLCASSLRPDPSTNYGYTFGSGTRLTVV.

J is TRBJ2-5 and V is TRBV14; a possible D gene is TRBD2 (5 bases). The V and J ends lost 4 bases and 3 bases respectively, with 21 bases between them. CDR3 length: 17 amino acids. CDR1 is SGHDN, CDR2 FVKESK, per germline. As DNA, the CDR3 is TGTGCCAGCAGCCTTGACTACGGGTTTCTCACGAAAGAGACCCAGTACTTC. This encodes CASSLDYGFLTKETQYF.

The V call is TRBV7-9, the J call TRBJ2-3; D remains ambiguous. This CDR3 has 13 residues. Germline V gives CDR1 SEHNR, CDR2 FQNEAQ (reference sequence). V lost 1 base and J 3 bases, leaving 5 bases between the germline ends. The CDR3 DNA reads TGTGCCAGCAGCTTAGTGAGGACAGATACGCAGTATTTT. It encodes CASSLVRTDTQYF.

The chain joins TRBV7-9 to TRBJ1-5; TRBD1 agrees at 8 bases. The CDR3 consists of 13 residues. Looked up from germline, CDR1 is SEHNR and CDR2 is FQNEAQ (reference sequence). V lost 5 bases, J lost 6 bases, and 3 bases stayed unmatched. In DNA form, the CDR3 reads TGTGCCAGCAGCACGACAGGGGCTCAGCCCCAGCATTTT. Amino acid sequence: CASSTTGAQPQHF.

In this sample, this clone turned up a few times. V usage is TRBV7-7 and J usage is TRBJ2-5; D might be TRBD1 (7 bases). The CDR3 is made up of 13 amino acids. Per germline, CDR1 SSHAT and CDR2 FNYEAQ (reference sequence). In DNA form, the CDR3 reads TGTGCTAGCGGACGGGACAGCCAAGAGACCCAGTACTTC. It specifies CASGRDSQETQYF.

This clone was detected only once. The V gene is TRBV5-4, the J gene TRBJ1-1; TRBD1 aligns across 9 bases. This CDR3 is 15 amino acids long. Germline V lookup: CDR1 SGHNT, CDR2 YYREEE (reference sequence). J was trimmed by 3 bases and V by 0 bases; bases with no gene match: 3. The CDR3 DNA follows: TGTGCCAGCAGCTTGGCGACAGGGGGTTACACTGAAGCTTTCTTT. Protein product: CASSLATGGYTEAFF.

This clone is labeled as medium-sized (0.01 to 0.1%). The chain joins TRBV5-1 to TRBJ2-2, with 9 bases lining up with TRBD2. The CDR3 totals 17 residues. V lost 4 bases, J lost 1 base, and 8 bases stayed unmatched. The germline V gene encodes CDR1 SGHRS and CDR2 YFSETQ. CDR3 region: CASSVDGLAWNTGELFF. In DNA, the CDR3 is TGCGCCAGCAGCGTCGACGGACTAGCGTGGAACACCGGGGAGCTGTTTTTT.

The chain is built from TRBV7-8 and TRBJ2-2, with D hard to call. The V end was cut by 5 bases, the J end by 8 bases, with 15 bases between. Germline values: CDR1 SGHVS, CDR2 FQNEAQ. The CDR3 has 14 residues. CDR3 loop: CASSPNLMLGELFF. The DNA of the CDR3 is TGTGCCAGCAGCCCCAATTTGATGCTTGGGGAGCTGTTTTTT.

The rearrangement links TRBV19 to TRBJ1-5, with D possibly TRBD1 on 6 matching bases. The germline gives CDR1 LNHDA, CDR2 SQIVND (reference sequence). V lost 6 bases, J lost 3 bases, and 9 bases lay in between. The CDR3 runs 13 residues. The CDR3 loop is CASRTGDNQPQHF. The CDR3 region has the DNA TGTGCCAGTAGGACAGGCGACAATCAGCCCCAGCATTTT.

This clone appeared a few times. This sequence joins TRBV2 and TRBJ2-3; the D gene is possibly TRBD1 (6 bases). Germline CDR1 and CDR2: SNHLY and FYNNEI. The CDR3 has 14 amino acids. V was pared by 8 bases and J by 0 bases, with 12 bases between. The CDR3: CASQGQPSTDTQYF. The DNA for the CDR3 is TGTGCCAGCCAGGGGCAGCCTAGCACAGATACGCAGTATTTT.

This clone showed up just a few times. The rearrangement joins TRBV5-8 to TRBJ1-1; D is unclear. The CDR3 consists of 15 residues. Germline CDR1 SGHTS, CDR2 YDEGEE. Trimming left V 2 bases short and J 3 bases short, with 14 bases between. The CDR3 DNA reads TGTGCCAGCAGCTTCCGAGTGAGGGCCCACACTGAAGCTTTCTTT. Translating gives CASSFRVRAHTEAFF.

The chain employs TRBV19 and TRBJ2-5; tentatively, D is TRBD2 (6 bases). V shed 4 bases and J shed 4 bases, with 16 bases lying between them. Per the germline V gene, CDR1 is LNHDA and CDR2 is SQIVND (reference sequence). CDR3 length: 15 amino acids. DNA for the CDR3: TGTGCCAGTAGTAGCCCCCTGGGGGGATCAGAGACCCAGTACTTC. It translates to CASSSPLGGSETQYF.